Listed here are 19 T cell receptor beta chains from one sample, sequenced in a study of T cell responses to AZD1222 COVID-19 vaccine. Only in-frame clones appear in the TCRdb table, and some are missing; sequencing was by immunoSEQ multiplex PCR. This sample has tens of thousands of clones, with approximately 85% found just once. The source was peripheral blood, collected 28 days after the second AZD1222 dose. The receptors derive from an adult who received the AZD1222 COVID-19 vaccine.

This chain connects TRBV28 to TRBJ2-7; 11 bases fit TRBD2. This CDR3 contains 16 residues. Trimming took 2 bases from V and 2 from J; bases not matched to a gene: 5. Germline V CDR1 and CDR2: MDHEN, SYDVKM. CDR3 loop: CASSLLTSGSAYEQYF. In DNA form, the CDR3 reads TGTGCCAGCAGTTTACTTACTAGCGGGAGTGCCTACGAGCAGTACTTC.

Written as DNA, the CDR3 is TGTGCCAGCAGGGGACAGGTTAACACTGAAGCTTTCTTT. Protein: CASRGQVNTEAFF. This rearrangement joins TRBV28 to TRBJ1-1; 8 bases are shared with TRBD1. The CDR3 runs 13 residues. V dropped 6 bases and J dropped 2; count of bases not matched to a gene: 2. Germline CDR1 MDHEN, CDR2 SYDVKM.

The V call is TRBV9, the J call TRBJ2-7; the match to TRBD2 covers 15 bases. V lost 0 bases to trimming and J lost 1 base; unmatched junction nucleotides: 8. Germline V CDR1 and CDR2: SGDLS, YYNGEE. This CDR3 spans 19 amino acids. The CDR3 DNA sequence: TGTGCCAGCAGCGTAGGGACTAGCGGGAGGGCCTCGGGTTCCTACGAGCAGTACTTC. Translation: CASSVGTSGRASGSYEQYF.

This clone showed up just a few times. The rearrangement links TRBV7-2 to TRBJ1-3; D not resolved. Deletions cut 3 bases from V and 0 bases from J, with 6 bases between. CDR3 length: 14 residues. Germline CDR1 SGHTA, CDR2 FQGNSA. CDR3 sequence: CASSFTLSGNTIYF. The CDR3 nucleotides are TGTGCCAGCAGCTTTACTCTCTCTGGAAACACCATATATTTT.

The DNA of the CDR3 is TGTGCCAGTAATCCTGGGGCAGGTGGGGTTTTTGGGACTGAAGCTTTCTTT. Its translation is CASNPGAGGVFGTEAFF. This chain joins TRBV19 and TRBJ1-1, with a possible D match to TRBD1 (5 bases). Germline CDR1 reads LNHDA; CDR2 reads SQIVND (reference sequence). V lost 7 bases to trimming and J lost 5 bases, with 26 bases between them. The CDR3 loop spans 17 amino acids.

The chain recombines TRBV28 with TRBJ2-7; 9 nucleotides line up with TRBD1. Germline V CDR1 and CDR2: MDHEN, SYDVKM. This CDR3 is built from 15 residues. After removal of 7 bases from V and 4 bases from J, the junction contained 11 bases not matched to a gene. This chain's CDR3 is CASTTFGTGTYEQYF. As DNA, the CDR3 is TGTGCCAGCACCACTTTTGGGACAGGGACATACGAGCAGTACTTC.

The J gene is TRBJ1-3, the V gene TRBV18; D not certain. Germline CDR1 reads KGHSH; CDR2 reads LQKENI. CDR3 length: 14 amino acids. V lost 6 bases and J 2 bases, leaving 11 bases between the germline ends. The CDR3 bases are TGTGCCAGCTCGGAGGGCGTCGCTGGAAACACCATATATTTT. This sequence encodes CASSEGVAGNTIYF.

The table lists this clone with a few counts. The rearrangement uses TRBV20-1 and TRBJ1-6; no firm D call. V dropped 3 bases and J dropped 6 bases, with 15 bases sitting between them. CDR1 and CDR2 (germline): DFQATT, SNEGSKA (reference sequence). The CDR3 length is 15 residues. In nucleotides, the CDR3 is TGCAGTGCTAGTTTGGGAGAGAGTGGTAATTCACCCCTCCACTTT. This encodes CSASLGESGNSPLHF.

Here the CDR3 reads CASSFSGSGYGYTF. CDR3 coding DNA: TGTGCCAGCAGTTTTAGCGGGTCGGGCTATGGCTACACCTTC. J is TRBJ1-2 and V is TRBV28; D not certain. CDR1 MDHEN and CDR2 SYDVKM come from the germline V gene. Trimming took off 3 bases at V and 4 bases at J, with 12 bases between the two ends. CDR3 length: 14 amino acids.

V gene TRBV28 combines with J gene TRBJ1-2; tentative D call: TRBD1 (5 bases). The V end lost 8 bases, the J end lost 8 bases, and 24 bases lay between the germline ends. This CDR3 region has 15 residues. Germline lookup yields CDR1 MDHEN and CDR2 SYDVKM. CDR3 nucleotide sequence: TGTGCCAGCGCATCTCGGAAGGGACCCGTAGTAGGCTACACCTTC. Amino acids: CASASRKGPVVGYTF.

The V and J genes are TRBV2 and TRBJ1-5; 9 positions agree with TRBD1. The CDR3 contains 13 residues. The germline V gene has CDR1 SNHLY and CDR2 FYNNEI. V was clipped by 9 bases and J by 9 bases; unmatched bases: 9. CDR3 sequence reads: CASQQGATRPQHF. CDR3 DNA: TGTGCCAGTCAACAGGGGGCAACGAGGCCCCAGCATTTT.

The genes are TRBV7-9 and TRBJ1-4, with TRBD1 as a possible D gene (6 bases). With 3 bases removed from V and 4 bases from J, the gap between germline ends came to 9 bases. CDR1 is SEHNR, CDR2 FQNEAQ, per germline (reference sequence). The CDR3 sequence is 14 residues long. Written as DNA, the CDR3 is TGTGCCAGCAGCTTGGACAGCCGTAATGAAAAACTGTTTTTT. Amino acid sequence: CASSLDSRNEKLFF.

This clone was seen a few times. The chain has TRBV19 and TRBJ2-2; D remains ambiguous. Germline V lookup: CDR1 LNHDA, CDR2 SQIVND (reference sequence). The CDR3 is made up of 16 amino acids. The germline V and J ends were trimmed by 4 bases and 2 bases, with 14 bases remaining between them. The CDR3 DNA reads TGTGCCAGTAGTACCCGACGCCCTCTCAACACCGGGGAGCTGTTTTTT. Its translation: CASSTRRPLNTGELFF.

The chain employs TRBV27 and TRBJ2-3; tentatively, D is TRBD1 or TRBD2 (5 bases each). Trimming cost V 4 bases and J 0 bases, with 8 bases left between them. Germline V CDR1 and CDR2: MNHEY, SMNVEV (reference sequence). The CDR3 covers 14 residues. CDR3 sequence reads: CASSWGPSTDTQYF. The DNA for the CDR3 is TGTGCCAGCAGTTGGGGACCTAGCACAGATACGCAGTATTTT.

The chain uses TRBV9 and TRBJ2-2, with no clear D. CDR3 size: 14 residues. V shed 0 bases and J shed 3 bases, with 6 bases lying between them. CDR1 is SGDLS, CDR2 YYNGEE, per germline. Here the CDR3 DNA reads TGTGCCAGCAGCGTAGCCTCCTACACCGGGGAGCTGTTTTTT. Protein: CASSVASYTGELFF.

V is TRBV9 and J is TRBJ2-1, with TRBD1 identical over 9 bases. This CDR3 spans 15 amino acids. From germline, CDR1 is SGDLS and CDR2 YYNGEE. V gave up 6 bases and J gave up 5 bases; unmatched junction bases: 9. CDR3 amino acids: CASTQRDRANNEQFF. CDR3 DNA sequence: TGTGCCAGCACCCAAAGGGACAGGGCTAACAATGAGCAGTTCTTC.

The chain links TRBV10-3 to TRBJ1-4, with D tentatively TRBD1 (5 bases). Deletions cut 4 bases from V and 2 bases from J, with 8 bases between. The CDR3 is 14 residues long. From germline, CDR1 is ENHRY and CDR2 SYGVKD. CDR3 sequence: CAISAGSTNEKLFF. DNA for the CDR3: TGTGCCATCAGTGCAGGGTCTACTAATGAAAAACTGTTTTTT.

The CDR3 spells CASNNPGQSYGYTF. CDR3 in DNA: TGTGCCAGTAATAACCCGGGACAGAGTTATGGCTACACCTTC. The chain uses TRBV19 and TRBJ1-2, with 7 positions matching TRBD1. The CDR3 extends over 14 amino acids. In germline, CDR1 is LNHDA, CDR2 SQIVND (reference sequence). The J segment lost 5 bases and the V segment lost 7 bases, leaving 10 bases of the junction unmatched.

The V gene is TRBV2, the J gene TRBJ2-7, with D possibly TRBD1 on 5 matching bases. Deletions cut 8 bases from V and 1 base from J, with 12 bases between. Germline loops: CDR1 SNHLY, CDR2 FYNNEI. The CDR3 spans 13 residues. The CDR3 here is CASRSQGSYEQYF. Here the CDR3 DNA reads TGTGCCAGCCGAAGTCAGGGATCCTACGAGCAGTACTTC. The full variable domain, completed using reference TRBV2 and TRBJ2-7, is EPEVTQTPSHQVTQMGQEVILRCVPISNHLYFYWYRQILGQKVEFLVSFYNNEISEKSEIFDDQFSVERPDGSNFTLKIRSTKLEDSAMYFCASRSQGSYEQYFGPGTRLTVT.